The next 10 T cell receptor beta chains were all read from a single sample in a study of radiotherapy plus CTLA-4 blockade in lung cancer (dated by TCRdb to the late 2010s). Library preparation employed the immunoSEQ multiplex PCR assay. The immuneACCESS repertoire file appears here via TCRdb, limited to in-frame rearrangements. These files lack a portion of the clones; in checked studies, under half of the deficit traces to unresolved V genes, and the cause of the others is not known. In this sample the table shows around 70,000 clones, around 90% of which occur a single time. The ten largest clones represent around 40% of the sample. The sequencing here drew on peripheral blood, taken from a patient treated with radiotherapy plus ipilimumab. These receptor sequences come from a human donor with non-small cell lung cancer that progressed on radiotherapy plus ipilimumab.

Concerning this clone itself: Other nucleotide sequences from this sample produce the same CDR3. The chain combines TRBV6-5 with TRBJ2-5; 9 nucleotides agree with TRBD2. The tail of the sequence fits TRBJ2-7 better, so the J call may be wrong. The length of the CDR3 is 14 residues. CDR1 MNHEY and CDR2 SVGAGI come from the germline V gene. For the CDR3, the DNA is TGTGCCAGCAGTTACGGGACTAGCAGTTACGAGCAGTACTTC. Translating gives CASSYGTSSYEQYF.

V usage is TRBV5-4 and J usage is TRBJ1-1; tentative D call: TRBD1 (6 bases). Trimming removed 5 bases at V and 1 base at J, with 18 bases between. In germline, CDR1 is SGHNT, CDR2 YYREEE (reference sequence). The CDR3 is 16 residues long. The CDR3 nucleotides read TGTGCCAGCAGAGTGGGGCGAGGGGGTGGGAACACTGAAGCTTTCTTT. As protein: CASRVGRGGGNTEAFF.

The chain couples TRBV29-1 to TRBJ2-2; no firm D call. Germline V gives CDR1 SQVTM, CDR2 ANQGSEA. The CDR3 has 14 amino acids. Trimming left V 5 bases short and J 0 bases short, with 10 bases between. CDR3 protein: CSVWSETNTGELFF. As DNA, the CDR3 is TGCAGCGTTTGGTCCGAGACGAACACCGGGGAGCTGTTTTTT.

This clone appeared once. The chain carries TRBV10-2 and TRBJ1-1, with TRBD1 matching 7 bases. There are 14 residues in the CDR3. CDR1 and CDR2 (germline): WSHSY, SAAADI. Unmatched junction bases numbered 11, after V lost 11 bases and J lost 2 bases. For the CDR3, the DNA is TGCGCCCTGAAAAGTGGACAGGCTAACACTGAAGCTTTCTTT. The encoded protein is CALKSGQANTEAFF.

This clone was observed a single time. The genes are TRBV15 and TRBJ2-7; D gene ambiguous. The CDR3 length is 14 residues. With 0 bases removed from V and 4 bases from J, the gap between germline ends came to 10 bases. CDR1 and CDR2 (germline): LNHNV, YYDKDF (reference sequence). Here the CDR3 DNA reads TGTGCCACCAGCAGAGATCTGCAGATTTACGAGCAGTACTTC. Amino acids: CATSRDLQIYEQYF.

The CDR3 DNA sequence: TGTGCCAGCAGTTTATTTAGCGGGAGATCAGATACGCAGTATTTT. Residues: CASSLFSGRSDTQYF. The chain combines TRBV27 with TRBJ2-3; 9 bases agree with TRBD2. Germline CDR1 MNHEY, CDR2 SMNVEV (reference sequence). The CDR3 consists of 15 residues. Germline trimming cut 1 base from V and 4 bases from J; bases unmatched to any gene: 3.

The rearrangement joins TRBV7-3 to TRBJ2-7, with a tentative D call TRBD2 (6 bases). Germline V gene lookup returns CDR1 SGHTA and CDR2 FQGTGA. The CDR3 loop spans 14 amino acids. V lost 5 bases, J lost 3 bases, and 14 bases lay in between. The CDR3 DNA reads as TGTGCCAGCAGCCCAACCGGGAGCCGCTACGAGCAGTACTTC. This sequence encodes CASSPTGSRYEQYF.

V and J are TRBV6-5 and TRBJ2-7; 11 nucleotides match TRBD1. CDR3 length: 14 amino acids. Trimming removed 6 bases from V and 5 bases from J; junction bases left unmatched: 6. The germline CDR1 and CDR2 sequences are MNHEY and SVGAGI. The CDR3 here is CASRDRGLFDEQYF. In DNA form, the CDR3 reads TGTGCCAGCAGGGACAGGGGGCTTTTCGACGAGCAGTACTTC.

The chain has TRBV9 and TRBJ2-1; the match to TRBD2 covers 13 bases. The trim removed 0 bases at V and 5 bases at J, leaving 5 bases unmatched. Germline V CDR1 and CDR2: SGDLS, YYNGEE. The CDR3 has 17 amino acids. DNA for the CDR3: TGTGCCAGCAGCGTAGGGACTAGCGGGAGTGGCCACAATGAGCAGTTCTTC. Translated, it gives CASSVGTSGSGHNEQFF.

The rearrangement links TRBV18 to TRBJ2-1; D may be TRBD2 (5 bases). The V end was cut by 3 bases, the J end by 8 bases, with 14 bases between. This CDR3 has 14 residues. Per germline, CDR1 KGHSH and CDR2 LQKENI. CDR3 sequence reads: CASSPVTRSDEQFF. CDR3 sequence (DNA): TGTGCCAGCTCACCCGTCACTAGAAGTGATGAGCAGTTCTTC. Variable domain in full (rest from reference TRBV18 and TRBJ2-1): NAGVMQNPRHLVRRRGQEARLRCSPMKGHSHVYWYRQLPEEGLKFMVYLQKENIIDESGMPKERFSAEFPKEGPSILRIQQVVRGDSAAYFCASSPVTRSDEQFFGPGTRLTVL.